Described below is a single T cell receptor (beta chain) sequence and its context. V shed 4 bases and J shed 0 bases, with 12 bases lying between them. Germline V CDR1 and CDR2: GTSNPN, SVGIG (reference sequence). CDR3 length equals 14 residues. Sequencing was performed with immunoSEQ multiplex PCR; in TCRdb, only in-frame clones are kept and a portion is missing. The sample lists around 69,000 clones, around 87% occurring once. This entry belongs to a study of technical replicates of blood from a handful of donors. Sequenced input: PBMCs. V usage is TRBV30 and J usage is TRBJ1-1; D gene uncertain. The receptor comes from a human donor in good health. Some clones in this sample may be carry-over from other donors' samples. The CDR3 nucleotides are TGTGCCTGGACCCTAGACGGAATGAACACTGAAGCTTTCTTT. The encoded protein is CAWTLDGMNTEAFF.